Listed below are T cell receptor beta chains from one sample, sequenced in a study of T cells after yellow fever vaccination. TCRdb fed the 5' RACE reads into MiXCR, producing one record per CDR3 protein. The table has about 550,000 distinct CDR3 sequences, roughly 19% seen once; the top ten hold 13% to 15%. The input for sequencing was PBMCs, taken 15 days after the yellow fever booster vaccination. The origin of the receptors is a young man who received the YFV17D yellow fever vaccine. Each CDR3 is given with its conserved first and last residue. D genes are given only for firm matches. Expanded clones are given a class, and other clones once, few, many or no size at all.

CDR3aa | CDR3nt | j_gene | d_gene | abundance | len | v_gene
CASSVTHSYTSGSYEQYF | TGTGCCAGCAGCGTAACACACAGCTATACTAGCGGGAGTTACGAGCAGTACTTC | TRBJ2-7 | TRBD2 | - | 18 | TRBV11-2
CSVRRTSQETQYF | TGCAGTGTTCGTAGGACTAGTCAAGAGACCCAGTACTTC | TRBJ2-5 | TRBD2 | - | 13 | TRBV20-1
CASSTLRQGTAYEQYF | TGTGCCAGCAGCACCCTCCGACAGGGCACCGCCTACGAGCAGTACTTC | TRBJ2-7 | TRBD1 | - | 16 | TRBV7-2
CASSYSRGLVSGELFF | TGTGCCAGCAGTTACTCGAGAGGCTTGGTCTCCGGGGAGCTGTTTTTT | TRBJ2-2 | - | few | 16 | TRBV6-5
CSARDTRGSQPQHF | TGCAGTGCTAGAGATACCAGGGGTAGTCAGCCCCAGCATTTT | TRBJ1-5 | - | - | 14 | TRBV20-1
CASSLQSGEAEQFF | TGCGCCAGCAGCCTCCAGAGTGGGGAGGCTGAGCAGTTCTTC | TRBJ2-1 | - | - | 14 | TRBV4-1
CASSADRFNTEAFF | TGTGCCAGCAGCGCCGACAGGTTCAACACTGAAGCTTTCTTT | TRBJ1-1 | - | many | 14 | TRBV7-8
CSVCRPTIYF | TGCAGCGTCTGTCGGCCCACCATATATTTT | TRBJ1-3 | - | - | 10 | TRBV29-1
CASSLASGSKHIQYF | TGTGCCAGCAGCTTAGCTAGCGGGAGCAAACACATTCAGTACTTC | TRBJ2-4 | TRBD2 | few | 15 | TRBV7-2
CASSLPQGSGETQYF | TGTGCCAGCAGTTTACCACAGGGTTCGGGTGAGACCCAGTACTTC | TRBJ2-5 | - | - | 15 | TRBV28
CASSLEKTQYF | TGTGCCAGCAGCTTAGAGAAGACCCAGTACTTC | TRBJ2-5 | - | - | 11 | TRBV7-2
CASSSYSGLAGSNEQFF | TGCGCCAGCAGCTCTTACTCGGGGCTAGCGGGAAGCAATGAGCAGTTCTTC | TRBJ2-1 | TRBD2 | few | 17 | TRBV4-3
CASSLTGPDRGEQYF | TGCGCCAGCAGCTTGACAGGGCCCGATCGGGGCGAGCAGTACTTC | TRBJ2-7 | - | - | 15 | TRBV5-1
CASSPGTGNTETQYF | TGTGCCAGCTCACCTGGGACAGGGAACACGGAGACCCAGTACTTC | TRBJ2-5 | TRBD1 | - | 15 | TRBV18
CAISERVDGKETQYF | TGTGCCATCAGTGAGCGGGTGGACGGAAAAGAGACCCAGTACTTC | TRBJ2-5 | - | few | 15 | TRBV10-3